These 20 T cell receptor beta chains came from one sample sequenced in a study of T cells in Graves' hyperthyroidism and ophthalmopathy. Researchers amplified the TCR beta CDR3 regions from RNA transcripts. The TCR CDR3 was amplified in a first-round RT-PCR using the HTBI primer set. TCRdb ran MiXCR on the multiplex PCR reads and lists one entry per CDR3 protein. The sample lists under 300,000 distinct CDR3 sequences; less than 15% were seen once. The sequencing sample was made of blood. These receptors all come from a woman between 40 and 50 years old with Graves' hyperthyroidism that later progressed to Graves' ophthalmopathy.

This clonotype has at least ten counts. The CDR3 loop reads CSAPLTGNTEAFF. In DNA form, the CDR3 reads TGCAGTGCTCCTCTGACAGGGAACACTGAAGCTTTCTTT. J is TRBJ1-1 and V is TRBV20-1; possibly TRBD1 for D (6 bases). Germline V lookup: CDR1 DFQATT, CDR2 SNEGSKA (reference sequence). CDR3 length: 13 residues. V gave up 5 bases and J gave up 1 base, with 11 bases separating them.

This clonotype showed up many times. CDR3 DNA: TGTGCCAGCAGCCGCACCCTGGGACCGTGGACGACAGATACGCAGTATTTT. This encodes CASSRTLGPWTTDTQYF. This rearrangement joins TRBV6-1 to TRBJ2-3; D could derive from TRBD1 or TRBD2 (5 bases each). CDR3 length: 17 amino acids. Per the germline V gene, CDR1 is MNHNS and CDR2 is SASEGT. V lost 6 bases to trimming and J lost 3 bases, with 22 bases between them.

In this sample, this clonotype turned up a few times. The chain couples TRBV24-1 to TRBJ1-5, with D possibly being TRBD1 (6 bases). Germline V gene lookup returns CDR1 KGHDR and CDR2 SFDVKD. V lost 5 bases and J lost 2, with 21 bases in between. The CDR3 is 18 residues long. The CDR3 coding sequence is TGTGCCACCAGTGGAAGCTTGGACAGCACCTCGGGCAATCAGCCCCAGCATTTT. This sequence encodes CATSGSLDSTSGNQPQHF.

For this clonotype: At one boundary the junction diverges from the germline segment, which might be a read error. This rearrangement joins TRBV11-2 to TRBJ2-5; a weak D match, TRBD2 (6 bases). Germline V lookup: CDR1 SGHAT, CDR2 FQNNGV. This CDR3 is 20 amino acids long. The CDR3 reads CASSLTQTVLGRWIQGTQYF. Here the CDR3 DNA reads TGTGCCAGCAGCCTTACCCAGACAGTGTTGGGGAGGTGGATTCAAGGGACCCAGTACTTC.

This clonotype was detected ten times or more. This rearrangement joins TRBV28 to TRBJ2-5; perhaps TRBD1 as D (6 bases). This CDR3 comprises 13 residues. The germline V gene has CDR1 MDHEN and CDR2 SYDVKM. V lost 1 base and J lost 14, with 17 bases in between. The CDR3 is CASSLSYRQAGYF. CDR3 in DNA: TGTGCCAGCAGTTTATCCTACAGACAGGCAGGATACTTC. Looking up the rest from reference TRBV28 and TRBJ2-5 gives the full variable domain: DVKVTQSSRYLVKRTGEKVFLECVQDMDHENMFWYRQDPGLGLRLIYFSYDVKMKEKGDIPEGYSVSREKKERFSLILESASTNQTSMYLCASSLSYRQAGYFGPGTRLLVL.

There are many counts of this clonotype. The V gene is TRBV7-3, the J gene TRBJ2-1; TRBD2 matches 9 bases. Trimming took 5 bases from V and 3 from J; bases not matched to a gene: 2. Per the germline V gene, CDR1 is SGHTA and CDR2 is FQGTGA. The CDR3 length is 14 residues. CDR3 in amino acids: CASSRSGSYNEQFF. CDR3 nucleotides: TGTGCCAGCAGCCGTAGCGGGAGCTACAATGAGCAGTTCTTC.

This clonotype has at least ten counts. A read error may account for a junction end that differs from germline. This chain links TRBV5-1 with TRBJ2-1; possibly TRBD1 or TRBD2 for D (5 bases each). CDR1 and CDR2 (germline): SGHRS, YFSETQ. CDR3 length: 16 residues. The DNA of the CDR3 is TGCGCCAGCAGTTTGGGGCTAGCAATCTCCTACAATGAGCAGTTCTTC. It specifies CASSLGLAISYNEQFF.

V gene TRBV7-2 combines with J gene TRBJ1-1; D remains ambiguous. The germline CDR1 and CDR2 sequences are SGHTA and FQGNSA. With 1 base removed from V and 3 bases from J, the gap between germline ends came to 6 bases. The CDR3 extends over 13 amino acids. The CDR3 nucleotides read TGTGCCAGCAGCTTAGTACAGCACACTGAAGCTTTCTTT. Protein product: CASSLVQHTEAFF.

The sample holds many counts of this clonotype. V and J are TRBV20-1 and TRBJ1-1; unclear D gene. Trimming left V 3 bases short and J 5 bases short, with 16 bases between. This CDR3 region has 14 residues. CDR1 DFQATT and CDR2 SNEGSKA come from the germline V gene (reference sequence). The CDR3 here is CSASAARWGTEAFF. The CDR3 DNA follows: TGCAGTGCTAGTGCCGCCAGATGGGGAACTGAAGCTTTCTTT.

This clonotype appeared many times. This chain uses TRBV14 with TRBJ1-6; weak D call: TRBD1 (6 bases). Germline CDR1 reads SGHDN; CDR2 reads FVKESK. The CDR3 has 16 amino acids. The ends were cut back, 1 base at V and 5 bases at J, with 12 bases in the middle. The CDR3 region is CASSQGGTGNNSPLHF. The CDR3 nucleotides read TGTGCCAGCAGCCAAGGGGGAACAGGGAATAATTCACCCCTCCACTTT.

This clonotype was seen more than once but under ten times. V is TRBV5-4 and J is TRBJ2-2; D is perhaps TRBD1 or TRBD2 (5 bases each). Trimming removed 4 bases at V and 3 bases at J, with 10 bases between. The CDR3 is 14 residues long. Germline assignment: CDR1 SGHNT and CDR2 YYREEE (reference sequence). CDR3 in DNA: TGTGCCAGCAGCAATCGGGGCTACACCGGGGAGCTGTTTTTT. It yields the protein CASSNRGYTGELFF.

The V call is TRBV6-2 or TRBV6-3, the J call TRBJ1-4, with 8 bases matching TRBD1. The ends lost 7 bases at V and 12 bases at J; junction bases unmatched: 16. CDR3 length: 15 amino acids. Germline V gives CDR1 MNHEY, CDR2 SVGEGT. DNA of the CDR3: TGTGCCAGCACACGGACAGGGAGGCCACCCGAACAACTGTTTTTT. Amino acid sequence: CASTRTGRPPEQLFF.

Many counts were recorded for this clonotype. The CDR3 is CATLPKYNEQFF. The CDR3 nucleotides are TGTGCCACCCTCCCTAAGTACAATGAGCAGTTCTTC. The chain links TRBV2 to TRBJ2-1; D is ambiguous. The V end lost 10 bases, the J end lost 4 bases, and 11 bases lay between the germline ends. The CDR3 is 12 residues long. Germline CDR1 and CDR2: SNHLY and FYNNEI.

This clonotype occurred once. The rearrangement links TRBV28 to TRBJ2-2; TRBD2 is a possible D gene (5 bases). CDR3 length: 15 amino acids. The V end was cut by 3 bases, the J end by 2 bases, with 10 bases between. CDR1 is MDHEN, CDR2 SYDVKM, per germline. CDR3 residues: CASSLDFPNTGELFF. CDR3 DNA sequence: TGTGCCAGCAGTTTGGACTTCCCAAACACCGGGGAGCTGTTTTTT. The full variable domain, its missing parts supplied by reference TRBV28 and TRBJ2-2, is DVKVTQSSRYLVKRTGEKVFLECVQDMDHENMFWYRQDPGLGLRLIYFSYDVKMKEKGDIPEGYSVSREKKERFSLILESASTNQTSMYLCASSLDFPNTGELFFGEGSRLTVL.

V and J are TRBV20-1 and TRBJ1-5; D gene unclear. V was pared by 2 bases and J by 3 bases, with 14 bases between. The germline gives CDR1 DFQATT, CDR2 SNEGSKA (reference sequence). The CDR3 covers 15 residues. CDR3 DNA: TGCAGTGCTAGAACCGGGATGGTACACAATCAGCCCCAGCATTTT. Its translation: CSARTGMVHNQPQHF.

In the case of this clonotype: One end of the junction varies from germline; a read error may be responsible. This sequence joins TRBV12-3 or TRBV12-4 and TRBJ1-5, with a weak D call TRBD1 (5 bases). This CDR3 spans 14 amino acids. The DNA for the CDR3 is TGTCCCAGCAGCTCGACAGTAGTAAGTCAGCCTCAGCATTTT. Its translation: CPSSSTVVSQPQHF.

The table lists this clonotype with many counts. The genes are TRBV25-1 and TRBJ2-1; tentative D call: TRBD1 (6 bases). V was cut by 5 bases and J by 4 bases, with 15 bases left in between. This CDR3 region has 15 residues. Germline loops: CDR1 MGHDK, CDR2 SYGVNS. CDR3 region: CASSPKNRAYNEQFF. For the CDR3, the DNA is TGTGCCAGCAGTCCCAAAAACAGGGCTTACAATGAGCAGTTCTTC.

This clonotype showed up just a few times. CDR3 loop: CASILAGGPDEQFF. The CDR3 nucleotides read TGTGCCAGCATTCTAGCGGGAGGGCCAGATGAGCAGTTCTTC. This rearrangement joins TRBV2 to TRBJ2-1; the match to TRBD2 covers 12 bases. Germline V gene lookup returns CDR1 SNHLY and CDR2 FYNNEI. CDR3 length: 14 residues. Unmatched junction bases numbered 6, after V lost 7 bases and J lost 8 bases.

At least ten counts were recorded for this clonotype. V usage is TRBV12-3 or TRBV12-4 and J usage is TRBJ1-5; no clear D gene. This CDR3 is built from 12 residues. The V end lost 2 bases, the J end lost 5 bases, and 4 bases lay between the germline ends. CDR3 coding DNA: TGTGCCAGCAGTTTACAGGATCAGCCCCAGCATTTT. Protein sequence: CASSLQDQPQHF.

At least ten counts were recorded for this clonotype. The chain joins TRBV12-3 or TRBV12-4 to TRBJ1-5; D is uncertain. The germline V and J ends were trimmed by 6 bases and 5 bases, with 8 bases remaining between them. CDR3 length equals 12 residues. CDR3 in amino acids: CASSGPHQPQHF. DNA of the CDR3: TGTGCCAGCAGCGGGCCCCATCAGCCCCAGCATTTT.